The T cell receptor (beta chain) described here comes from a study of shared clonotypes between healthy human individuals. General study points: Some naive CD4 clonotypes, roughly 4.7%, turned up in common across several donors.

Sequenced by immunoSEQ multiplex PCR; TCRdb stores in-frame clones only, minus some. Counted here are about 2.4 million clones, approximately 94% occurring once; the ten biggest clones make up approximately 0.35%. A few counts support this clone. Antigen unknown. The receptor was derived from a man between 18 and 29 years old in good health. Some clones in this sample may be carry-over from other donors' samples. The specimen was naive CD4+ T cells from PBMCs. Subset denoted: CD45RA+ positively selected.

CDR3 coding DNA: TGTGCCATCAGTAAACAGGAAGACAATGAGCAGTTCTTC. This sequence encodes CAISKQEDNEQFF. The chain is built from TRBV10-3 and TRBJ2-1, with a tentative D call TRBD1 (5 bases). V was pared by 5 bases and J by 5 bases, with 10 bases between. Per the germline V gene, CDR1 is ENHRY and CDR2 is SYGVKD. The CDR3 sequence is 13 residues long.